This T cell receptor (beta chain) comes out of a study of radiation and T cells in renal cell carcinoma. Clones were read by immunoSEQ multiplex PCR, and TCRdb kept only the in-frame ones, dropping some. Of around 20,000 clones in the sample, about 60% are singletons; the top ten hold 25% to 40%. Remarks on this clone: Its cognate antigen is unknown.

Treatment noted: treatment-naive control, cytoreductive nephrectomy. Broader study findings: Intratumoral heterogeneity was not captured in these approximately 1 g regions.

The material was tumor tissue, obtained from a patient whose treatment was nephrectomy without radiotherapy. The clonotype was recovered from a man between 50 and 59 years old with renal cell carcinoma.

The CDR3 here is CASSVRGDEQFF. The CDR3 nucleotides read TGTGCCAGCAGTGTAAGGGGAGATGAGCAGTTCTTC. The genes are TRBV2 and TRBJ2-1, with D perhaps given as TRBD1 or TRBD2 (5 bases each). The CDR3 runs to 12 residues. Deletions cut 4 bases from V and 8 bases from J, with 9 bases between. CDR1 is SNHLY and CDR2 is FYNNEI in the germline V gene. Full variable domain (rest looked up from reference TRBV2 and TRBJ2-1): EPEVTQTPSHQVTQMGQEVILRCVPISNHLYFYWYRQILGQKVEFLVSFYNNEISEKSEIFDDQFSVERPDGSNFTLKIRSTKLEDSAMYFCASSVRGDEQFFGPGTRLTVL.